Each of the 18 T cell receptor beta chains below was sequenced from the same sample in a study of blood T cell repertoires in COVID-19. Clones were read by immunoSEQ multiplex PCR, and TCRdb kept only the in-frame ones, dropping some. The sample lists roughly 100,000 clones, 88% seen once, with 11% in the top ten. Sequenced: peripheral blood. These receptors all come from a man aged 80 or over with acute or convalescent COVID-19.

This clone is a singleton in its sample. V is TRBV28 and J is TRBJ1-2; D perhaps matches TRBD1 (6 bases). Germline V gives CDR1 MDHEN, CDR2 SYDVKM. Trimming removed 1 base at V and 8 bases at J, with 14 bases between. The CDR3 consists of 14 residues. CDR3 sequence reads: CASSLSGHPRGYTF. CDR3 nucleotides: TGTGCCAGCAGTTTATCGGGACACCCTAGGGGCTACACCTTC.

This chain joins TRBV19 and TRBJ1-4; TRBD1 might be the D (5 bases). The CDR3 runs to 15 residues. Germline CDR1 LNHDA, CDR2 SQIVND (reference sequence). V lost 7 bases to trimming and J lost 8 bases, with 20 bases between them. The CDR3 sequence is CASTRIPQGEEKLFF. The CDR3 DNA is TGTGCCAGTACCCGAATCCCCCAGGGCGAAGAAAAACTGTTTTTT.

The chain carries TRBV6-5 and TRBJ2-1; tentatively, D is TRBD2 (6 bases). From germline, CDR1 is MNHEY and CDR2 SVGAGI. The V and J ends lost 8 bases and 11 bases respectively, with 10 bases between them. The CDR3 loop spans 10 amino acids. CDR3 protein: CASWGEQQFF. As DNA, the CDR3 is TGTGCCAGCTGGGGGGAACAGCAGTTCTTC.

The chain is built from TRBV7-2 and TRBJ2-1; TRBD2 is a possible D gene (5 bases). Per germline, CDR1 SGHTA and CDR2 FQGNSA. The length of the CDR3 is 16 residues. V lost 4 bases to trimming and J lost 4 bases, with 17 bases between them. The CDR3 bases are TGTGCCAGCAGCTCACGTTCGAGGGAAAGGTACAATGAGCAGTTCTTC. As protein: CASSSRSRERYNEQFF.

This chain uses TRBV9 with TRBJ2-7; 8 nucleotides match TRBD1. Unmatched junction bases numbered 9, after V lost 4 bases and J lost 9 bases. Germline-derived CDR1 and CDR2 are SGDLS and YYNGEE. This CDR3 is built from 13 residues. CDR3 nucleotides: TGTGCCAGCAGCCCCTATGGACAGGGAGTGCAGTACTTC. Its protein product is CASSPYGQGVQYF.

The V call is TRBV7-2, the J call TRBJ2-1; 7 bases are a match to TRBD2. V trimming: 7 bases; J trimming: 4 bases; junction bases outside the gene matches: 10. This CDR3 contains 15 residues. The V gene's germline CDR1 is SGHTA and CDR2 FQGNSA. In DNA form, the CDR3 reads TGTGCCAGCACCTCCGGGGCGGGAGCATACAATGAGCAGTTCTTC. Translated, it gives CASTSGAGAYNEQFF.

The rearrangement links TRBV3-1 (or the pseudogene TRBV3-2) to TRBJ2-7; no firm D call. Per the germline V gene, CDR1 is LGHDT and CDR2 is YNNKEL (reference sequence). Trimming cost V 0 bases and J 4 bases, with 7 bases left between them. The CDR3 is made up of 13 amino acids. CDR3 DNA sequence: TGTGCCAGCAGCCAAGAACAAACGTACGAGCAGTACTTC. It translates to CASSQEQTYEQYF.

The V and J genes are TRBV3-1 (or the pseudogene TRBV3-2) and TRBJ1-1; no reliable D call. CDR3 length: 15 residues. Germline CDR1 is LGHDT and CDR2 is YNNKEL (reference sequence). Deletions cut 0 bases from V and 0 bases from J, with 8 bases between. CDR3 region: CASSQDHSLNTEAFF. In DNA, the CDR3 is TGTGCCAGCAGCCAAGATCACAGCCTGAACACTGAAGCTTTCTTT.

The J gene is TRBJ2-7, the V gene TRBV5-1; 7 bases are shared with TRBD1. Germline V gene data show CDR1 as SGHRS and CDR2 as YFSETQ. V was pared by 4 bases and J by 0 bases, with 10 bases of the junction left unmatched. This CDR3 has 16 residues. CDR3 nucleotide sequence: TGCGCCAGCAGCATTCAGCCGGGACAGAGCTCCTACGAGCAGTACTTC. As protein: CASSIQPGQSSYEQYF.

This sequence joins TRBV9 and TRBJ1-3, with D possibly being TRBD1 (5 bases). The CDR3 has 17 amino acids. The ends were cut back, 0 bases at V and 0 bases at J, with 13 bases in the middle. CDR1 is SGDLS, CDR2 YYNGEE, per germline. The DNA for the CDR3 is TGTGCCAGCAGCGTAGAGTTTGGACACCCCTCTGGAAACACCATATATTTT. Translating gives CASSVEFGHPSGNTIYF.

This sequence joins TRBV7-2 and TRBJ2-3, with 9 bases aligning to TRBD1. The J segment lost 2 bases and the V segment lost 10 bases, leaving 4 bases of the junction unmatched. The CDR3 contains 13 residues. The germline V gene encodes CDR1 SGHTA and CDR2 FQGNSA. The CDR3 nucleotides are TGTGCCACCGGACAGGGGTACACAGATACGCAGTATTTT. This encodes CATGQGYTDTQYF.

The chain employs TRBV27 and TRBJ2-2; 13 positions agree with TRBD2. The CDR3 extends over 16 amino acids. The germline V gene has CDR1 MNHEY and CDR2 SMNVEV (reference sequence). Losses at the gene ends were 9 bases for V and 5 bases for J; bases not matched to a gene: 9. The CDR3, as DNA: TGTGCCAGTTGGTCCTTACTAGCGGGAGGGACCGGGGAGCTGTTTTTT. The encoded protein is CASWSLLAGGTGELFF.

The table lists this clone with a few counts. The V call is TRBV28, the J call TRBJ1-2; 11 nucleotides line up with TRBD1. This CDR3 is 16 amino acids long. The V gene's germline CDR1 is MDHEN and CDR2 SYDVKM. J was trimmed by 4 bases and V by 5 bases; bases with no gene match: 9. CDR3 region: CASSPRRTGGPYGYTF. The CDR3 DNA sequence: TGTGCCAGCAGTCCCCGACGGACAGGGGGCCCCTATGGCTACACCTTC.

The CDR3 DNA follows: TGTGCCAGCTCACCCCCCCTGGGAGACGGGGAGCTGTTTTTT. Residues: CASSPPLGDGELFF. V and J are TRBV18 and TRBJ2-2, with a weak D call TRBD2 (5 bases). This CDR3 is built from 14 residues. CDR1 KGHSH and CDR2 LQKENI come from the germline V gene. Trimming left V 3 bases short and J 7 bases short, with 12 bases between.

V is TRBV12-1 and J is TRBJ1-4. TRBV12-1 is classified as a pseudogene. This CDR3 has 15 residues. This CDR3 is CASSSLGRWDEKLFF. The CDR3 nucleotides are TGTGCCAGCAGCTCACTAGGGAGGTGGGATGAAAAACTGTTTTTT.

The J gene is TRBJ1-1, the V gene TRBV6-1, with D possibly matching TRBD1 (5 bases). Trimming took off 4 bases at V and 0 bases at J, with 24 bases between the two ends. There are 19 residues in the CDR3. Germline V gene data show CDR1 as MNHNS and CDR2 as SASEGT. The DNA of the CDR3 is TGTGCCAGCAGTGGGCGAATGGGACGGGAGAGGGGAATGAACACTGAAGCTTTCTTT. Its protein product is CASSGRMGRERGMNTEAFF.

The J gene is TRBJ1-2, the V gene TRBV10-2; 9 bases map to TRBD1. The trim removed 4 bases at V and 9 bases at J, leaving 6 bases unmatched. The germline CDR1 and CDR2 sequences are WSHSY and SAAADI. CDR3 size: 13 residues. The CDR3: CASSGGQGTRYTF. The CDR3 DNA follows: TGCGCCAGCAGTGGGGGACAGGGCACGCGCTACACCTTC.

This clone came up a few times. Distinct nucleotide sequences in the sample also encode this CDR3. The chain joins TRBV5-1 to TRBJ2-7; TRBD2 agrees at 7 bases. The CDR3 contains 14 residues. Germline assignment: CDR1 SGHRS and CDR2 YFSETQ. Trimming at V came to 4 bases and at J to 0 bases, leaving 4 bases not matched to a gene. CDR3 residues: CASSLSGGSYEQYF. CDR3 in DNA: TGCGCCAGCAGCCTCTCGGGAGGCTCCTACGAGCAGTACTTC.